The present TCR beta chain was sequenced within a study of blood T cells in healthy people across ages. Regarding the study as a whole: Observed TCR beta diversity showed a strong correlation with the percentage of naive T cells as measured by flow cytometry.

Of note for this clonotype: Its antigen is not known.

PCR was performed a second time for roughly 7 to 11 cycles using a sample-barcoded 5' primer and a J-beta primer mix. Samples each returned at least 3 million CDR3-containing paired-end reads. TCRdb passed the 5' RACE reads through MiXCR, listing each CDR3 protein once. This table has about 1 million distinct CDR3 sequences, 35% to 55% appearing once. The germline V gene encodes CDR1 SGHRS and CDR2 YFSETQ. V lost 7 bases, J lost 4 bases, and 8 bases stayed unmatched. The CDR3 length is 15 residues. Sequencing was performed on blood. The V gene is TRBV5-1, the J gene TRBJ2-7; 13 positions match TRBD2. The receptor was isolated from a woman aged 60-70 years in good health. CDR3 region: CASGSTSGRVYEQYF. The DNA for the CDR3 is TGCGCCAGCGGCTCCACTAGCGGGAGGGTTTACGAGCAGTACTTC.